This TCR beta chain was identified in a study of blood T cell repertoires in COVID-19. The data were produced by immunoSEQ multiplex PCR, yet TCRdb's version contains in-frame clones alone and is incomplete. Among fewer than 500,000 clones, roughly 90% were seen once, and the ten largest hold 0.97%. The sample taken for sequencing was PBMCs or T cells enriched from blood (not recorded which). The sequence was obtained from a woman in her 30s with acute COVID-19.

CDR3 sequence: CASSRSQGAEQYF. As DNA, the CDR3 is TGTGCCAGCAGTAGATCCCAGGGTGCCGAGCAGTACTTC. This chain uses TRBV6-5 with TRBJ2-7; tentatively, D is TRBD1 (5 bases). The CDR3 runs to 13 residues. Germline lookup yields CDR1 MNHEY and CDR2 SVGAGI. The V end was cut by 5 bases, the J end by 6 bases, with 14 bases between.